This T cell receptor beta chain derives from a study of read filtering for tumor transcriptome and immune sequencing. In the study overall: Transcriptome libraries were built from DNase-treated RNA. Study findings and constraints: Without single-read clonotypes, shared clonotype proportions correlated more between IR-seq and RNA-seq.

At least ten counts were recorded for this clonotype. Its target is not known. Molecular barcoded adaptors covering alpha/delta and beta/gamma chains were used on 400 ng RNA. MiXCR was run by TCRdb on the reads, yielding one entry per CDR3 protein. The sample has 94,000 or so distinct CDR3 sequences, over 9% seen once. The V end lost 3 bases, the J end lost 10 bases, and 13 bases lay between the germline ends. CDR3 size: 13 residues. This rearrangement joins TRBV12-3 or TRBV12-4 to TRBJ1-5; TRBD1 might be the D (5 bases). Sequencing was performed on a population of CD138-negative cells sorted from bone marrow. This receptor was obtained from a donor at least 40 years old with multiple myeloma. The CDR3, as DNA: TGTGCCAGCAGTTTTGTCGGGGACGGACCCCAGCATTTT. Its protein is CASSFVGDGPQHF.